The rows below give T cell receptor beta chains drawn from one sample of a study of CD4+ T cells in melanoma. Repertoires were generated with immunoSEQ multiplex PCR, while TCRdb's copy carries only in-frame clones and drops some. The sample lists 7,000 or so clones, 50% to 75% occurring once. The sequenced material came from cells from a culture (not recorded whether cultured in vitro). Every receptor here comes from a human donor with melanoma. Both conserved end residues are part of each CDR3. The D gene is left open where the match is weak. Clone size is shown for a subset of rows, as once, few, many or a class of expanded clone.

v_gene	j_gene	abundance	d_gene	CDR3nt	CDR3aa
TRBV9	TRBJ2-3	.	.	TGTGCCAGCAGCGTTGGCACAGATACGCAGTATTTT	CASSVGTDTQYF
TRBV6-5	TRBJ1-5	.	TRBD1	TGTGCCAGCAGGGCAGACAGGGGTAGCAATCAGCCCCAGCATTTT	CASRADRGSNQPQHF
TRBV10-2	TRBJ1-1	few	TRBD1	TGCGCCAGTTCACAGGGGGCAACTGAAGCTTTCTTT	CASSQGATEAFF
TRBV5-8	TRBJ2-2	.	.	TGTGCCAGCAGCTTGGCACTTCCCTCCGGCGGGGAGCTGTTTTTT	CASSLALPSGGELFF
TRBV5-8	TRBJ2-2	medium-sized	.	TGTGCCAGCAGCTTGAAGTCAGGACCGAACACCGGGGAGCTGTTTTTT	CASSLKSGPNTGELFF
TRBV2	TRBJ1-1	.	TRBD1	TGTGCCAGCAGTGAAGAGGGCAGGGGGTCCACTGAAGCTTTCTTT	CASSEEGRGSTEAFF
TRBV30	TRBJ2-2	few	.	TGTGCCTGGAGCCTTATGGGGACCGGGGAGCTGTTTTTT	CAWSLMGTGELFF
TRBV30	TRBJ2-2	.	.	TGTGCCTGGAGTGTAGAGGGTTACACCGGGGAGCTGTTTTTT	CAWSVEGYTGELFF
TRBV5-4	TRBJ1-2	.	.	TGTGCCAGCAGCTTGGGGCAGGGCAGGAACTATGGCTACACCTTC	CASSLGQGRNYGYTF
TRBV5-6	TRBJ2-7	.	.	TGTGCCAGCAGCTTGGTTCAGGGCCCACCCTACGAGCAGTACTTC	CASSLVQGPPYEQYF
TRBV9	TRBJ2-3	.	.	TGTGCCAGCAGCGTCGGCGGAAGCACAGATACGCAGTATTTT	CASSVGGSTDTQYF
TRBV15	TRBJ1-3	.	.	TGTGCCACCAGCAGTCCCGGACGGTTAGGGGCCTCTGGAAACACCATATATTTT	CATSSPGRLGASGNTIYF
TRBV7-9	TRBJ2-7	.	.	TGTGCCAGCAGCTTACCCCGGGAGACCTACGAGCAGTACTTC	CASSLPRETYEQYF
TRBV14	TRBJ2-3	.	TRBD2	TGTGCCAGCAGGGTCGGTCCTAGCGGGGGCACAGATACGCAGTATTTT	CASRVGPSGGTDTQYF
TRBV30	TRBJ2-3	few	.	TGTGCCTGGAGTGTCGGGCAGGGAGCAGATACGCAGTATTTT	CAWSVGQGADTQYF
TRBV7-9	TRBJ2-7	.	.	TGTGCCAGCAGCTTCAGGCTAGCCTACGAGCAGTACTTC	CASSFRLAYEQYF
TRBV14	TRBJ2-2	large	.	TGTGCCAGCTGGGGATCCGGAAGCGGCGGGGAGCTGTTTTTT	CASWGSGSGGELFF
TRBV15	TRBJ2-7	.	.	TGTGCCACCAGCAGAGCGGGCCACACCTACGAGCAGTACTTC	CATSRAGHTYEQYF
TRBV6-6	TRBJ2-7	.	.	TGTGCCAGCAGTTACGGGGGGGGCTCGGGCGAGCAGTACTTC	CASSYGGGSGEQYF
TRBV6-5	TRBJ1-5	.	TRBD1	TGTGCCAGCTGGGACAGGGTGAGAGGCAATCAGCCCCAGCATTTT	CASWDRVRGNQPQHF
TRBV5-1	TRBJ1-6	.	TRBD1	TGCGCCAGCAGCCCGGGGACAGGGAGTAATTCACCCCTCCACTTT	CASSPGTGSNSPLHF
TRBV29-1	TRBJ2-1	.	.	TGCAGCGTTGAAGACTTCAGGGGCTCCAACAATGAGCAGTTCTTC	CSVEDFRGSNNEQFF
TRBV4-3	TRBJ2-3	.	.	TGCGCCAGCAGCCAGGCATCCGGGACTAGCACAGATACGCAGTATTTT	CASSQASGTSTDTQYF
TRBV6-1	TRBJ2-7	.	.	TGTGCCAGCAGTGAGGAGGGTCCGACCTACGAGCAGTACTTC	CASSEEGPTYEQYF
TRBV19	TRBJ1-1	few	.	TGTGCCAGCGGTCTAGGGGTGAACACTGAAGCTTTCTTT	CASGLGVNTEAFF
TRBV7-3	TRBJ2-1	.	TRBD2	TGTGCCAGCCACCCAGGCATGGCTAGCGGGGGGTATGAGCAGTTCTTC	CASHPGMASGGYEQFF